A single sample gave rise to the 18 T cell receptor beta chains below, sequenced in a study of cytomegalovirus exposure and HLA in healthy donors. It was with 60 Vbeta and 13 Jbeta primers that the PCR ran. Sequencing used immunoSEQ multiplex PCR; TCRdb keeps in-frame clones, though not all of them. There are some 90,000 clones in the sample; 81% occur only once, and about a tenth lies in the top ten. Sequencing input: PBMCs. The receptors come from a human donor in good health.

This clone was detected only once. The chain employs TRBV7-9 and TRBJ1-4, with 8 bases identical to TRBD1. The CDR3 is 17 residues long. Germline CDR1 reads SEHNR; CDR2 reads FQNEAQ (reference sequence). Trimming removed 1 base from V and 6 bases from J; junction bases left unmatched: 10. DNA of the CDR3: TGTGCCAGCAGCTTAGAGGGACAGGCGCGCTTTTATGAAAAACTGTTTTTT. This codes for CASSLEGQARFYEKLFF.

The chain is built from TRBV5-1 and TRBJ1-5; 7 bases fit TRBD1. The CDR3 is 15 amino acids. Germline CDR1 SGHRS, CDR2 YFSETQ. With V trimmed by 1 base and J by 0 bases, 1 base remained unmatched. Written as DNA, the CDR3 is TGCGCCAGCAGCTTGCAGGGGGGTAGCAATCAGCCCCAGCATTTT. Protein sequence: CASSLQGGSNQPQHF.

On this clone: The same CDR3 arises from other DNA sequences in this sample as well. The rearrangement uses TRBV7-9 and TRBJ1-5; 8 bases are a match to TRBD1. The CDR3 is 14 residues long. CDR1 is SEHNR, CDR2 FQNEAQ, per germline (reference sequence). The trim removed 5 bases at V and 4 bases at J, leaving 4 bases unmatched. This CDR3 is CASSPGQGNQPQHF. The DNA of the CDR3 is TGTGCCAGCAGCCCAGGACAGGGAAATCAGCCCCAGCATTTT. Based on the CDR3 plus reference TRBV7-9 and TRBJ1-5, the full variable domain is DTGVSQNPRHKITKRGQNVTFRCDPISEHNRLYWYRQTLGQGPEFLTYFQNEAQLEKSRLLSDRFSAERPKGSFSTLEIQRTEQGDSAMYLCASSPGQGNQPQHFGDGTRLSIL.

Only one count was recorded for this clone. The chain links TRBV7-2 to TRBJ2-3, with TRBD2 matching 10 bases. CDR3 length: 15 residues. V shed 2 bases and J 2 bases; nucleotides not matched to a gene: 1. Germline-derived CDR1 and CDR2 are SGHTA and FQGNSA. DNA for the CDR3: TGTGCCAGCAGCTTAAGCGGGGGGGCCACAGATACGCAGTATTTT. It translates to CASSLSGGATDTQYF.

This clone was found once. The rearrangement uses TRBV5-1 and TRBJ2-5, with TRBD2 identical over 11 bases. The CDR3 runs to 14 residues. From germline, CDR1 is SGHRS and CDR2 YFSETQ. V was pared by 4 bases and J by 7 bases, with 6 bases of the junction left unmatched. Here the CDR3 reads CASSGSGREGTQYF. Here the CDR3 DNA reads TGCGCCAGCAGCGGTAGCGGGAGGGAAGGGACCCAGTACTTC.

Points on this clone: The same CDR3 is also encoded by other DNA sequences in this sample. V and J are TRBV7-2 and TRBJ2-5, with unresolved D. Per the germline V gene, CDR1 is SGHTA and CDR2 is FQGNSA. The length of the CDR3 is 12 residues. The ends were cut back, 0 bases at V and 5 bases at J, with 4 bases in the middle. The CDR3 bases are TGTGCCAGCAGCTTAGCGAGGGAGACCCAGTACTTC. It encodes CASSLARETQYF. Together with reference TRBV7-2 and TRBJ2-5, the CDR3 gives the full variable domain: GAGVSQSPSNKVTEKGKDVELRCDPISGHTALYWYRQSLGQGLEFLIYFQGNSAPDKSGLPSDRFSAERTGGSVSTLTIQRTQQEDSAVYLCASSLARETQYFGPGTRLLVL.

This sequence joins TRBV7-3 and TRBJ2-1; D is ambiguous. Germline-derived CDR1 and CDR2 are SGHTA and FQGTGA. V lost 3 bases, J lost 3 bases, and 6 bases lay in between. CDR3 length: 13 residues. As DNA, the CDR3 is TGTGCCAGCAGCTTCGACAACTACAATGAGCAGTTCTTC. Translation gives CASSFDNYNEQFF.

The chain carries TRBV7-2 and TRBJ2-5; possibly TRBD2 for D (5 bases). The CDR3 length is 14 residues. V shed 1 base and J shed 2 bases, with 8 bases lying between them. The germline CDR1 and CDR2 sequences are SGHTA and FQGNSA. CDR3 protein: CASSLVRTQETQYF. The CDR3, as DNA: TGTGCCAGCAGCTTAGTTAGGACTCAAGAGACCCAGTACTTC.

The chain couples TRBV7-9 to TRBJ2-7; D call uncertain. V shed 5 bases and J shed 2 bases, with 7 bases lying between them. In germline, CDR1 is SEHNR, CDR2 FQNEAQ (reference sequence). This CDR3 is 12 amino acids long. CDR3 nucleotide sequence: TGTGCCAGCAGCCCGCAGGCCTACGAGCAGTACTTC. It yields the protein CASSPQAYEQYF.

This chain connects TRBV13 to TRBJ2-4; D unresolved. CDR1 is PRHDT and CDR2 is FYEKMQ in the germline V gene (reference sequence). The CDR3 runs to 17 residues. V lost 2 bases to trimming and J lost 0 bases, with 14 bases between them. The chain's CDR3 is CASSLHELPLAKNIQYF. For the CDR3, the DNA is TGTGCCAGCAGCTTACACGAGTTGCCTCTAGCCAAAAACATTCAGTACTTC.

The gene calls are TRBV7-2 and TRBJ1-5; 7 bases are a match to TRBD1. Germline V gives CDR1 SGHTA, CDR2 FQGNSA. The V and J ends lost 6 bases and 7 bases, in that order; junction bases with no gene match: 6. There are 13 residues in the CDR3. Here the CDR3 reads CASSTGAEQPQHF. Written as DNA, the CDR3 is TGTGCCAGCAGTACAGGGGCGGAACAGCCCCAGCATTTT.

The chain employs TRBV4-1 and TRBJ2-3; TRBD2 matches 8 bases. Germline-derived CDR1 and CDR2 are MGHRA and YSYEKL. V shed 1 base, J shed 7 bases, and the junction held 10 bases outside the gene matches. There are 16 residues in the CDR3. For the CDR3, the DNA is TGCGCCAGCAGCCAAGTGGGTCCGGGGGGGCCACATACGCAGTATTTT. It encodes CASSQVGPGGPHTQYF.

This clone was detected once. This rearrangement joins TRBV6-6 to TRBJ2-7; a weak D match, TRBD1 (6 bases). The CDR3 loop spans 12 amino acids. Between the trimmed V and J ends, which lost 11 bases and 8 bases, there was a span of 19 bases. CDR1 and CDR2 from the germline V gene are MNHNY and SVGAGI (reference sequence). For the CDR3, the DNA is TGTGCCGCCCGGGACACCATCCAGAAGCAGTACTTC. This codes for CAARDTIQKQYF.

The genes are TRBV5-1 and TRBJ2-2; D is undetermined. The ends were cut back, 4 bases at V and 5 bases at J, with 15 bases in the middle. The CDR3 is made up of 15 amino acids. Germline values: CDR1 SGHRS, CDR2 YFSETQ. CDR3 bases: TGCGCCAGCAGCCCCTCCGGTAAGGAGACCGGGGAGCTGTTTTTT. Translation: CASSPSGKETGELFF.

The V gene is TRBV5-5, the J gene TRBJ2-7; 11 positions match TRBD1. The V gene end was trimmed by 4 bases and the J gene end by 6 bases; junction bases not matched to a gene: 9. Germline V CDR1 and CDR2: SGHKS, YYEKEE (reference sequence). CDR3 length equals 15 residues. The CDR3 DNA reads as TGTGCCAGCAGCCACAGGACAGGGGGCTCCGGCGAGCAGTACTTC. Translated: CASSHRTGGSGEQYF.

The rearrangement uses TRBV5-1 and TRBJ2-7; 10 positions agree with TRBD1. V lost 0 bases, J lost 6 bases, and 6 bases stayed unmatched. This CDR3 has 15 residues. Germline CDR1 SGHRS, CDR2 YFSETQ. This chain's CDR3 is CASSLVGTGAGEQYF. Here the CDR3 DNA reads TGCGCCAGCAGCTTGGTGGGGACAGGGGCCGGCGAGCAGTACTTC.

This clone was seen a few times. The genes are TRBV19 and TRBJ1-2, with 7 bases matching TRBD1. V dropped 7 bases and J dropped 7; count of bases not matched to a gene: 12. The CDR3 is made up of 14 amino acids. Germline lookup yields CDR1 LNHDA and CDR2 SQIVND (reference sequence). CDR3 nucleotide sequence: TGTGCCAGTACCGCTGACAGGGCGAGACGTGGCTACACCTTC. Encoded protein: CASTADRARRGYTF.

This chain uses TRBV25-1 with TRBJ1-2, with TRBD1 identical over 9 bases. V was pared by 7 bases and J by 4 bases, with 1 base of the junction left unmatched. Germline loops: CDR1 MGHDK, CDR2 SYGVNS. This CDR3 is built from 12 residues. As DNA, the CDR3 is TGTGCCAGCAAGGACAGGGGCTATGGCTACACCTTC. Amino acid sequence: CASKDRGYGYTF.